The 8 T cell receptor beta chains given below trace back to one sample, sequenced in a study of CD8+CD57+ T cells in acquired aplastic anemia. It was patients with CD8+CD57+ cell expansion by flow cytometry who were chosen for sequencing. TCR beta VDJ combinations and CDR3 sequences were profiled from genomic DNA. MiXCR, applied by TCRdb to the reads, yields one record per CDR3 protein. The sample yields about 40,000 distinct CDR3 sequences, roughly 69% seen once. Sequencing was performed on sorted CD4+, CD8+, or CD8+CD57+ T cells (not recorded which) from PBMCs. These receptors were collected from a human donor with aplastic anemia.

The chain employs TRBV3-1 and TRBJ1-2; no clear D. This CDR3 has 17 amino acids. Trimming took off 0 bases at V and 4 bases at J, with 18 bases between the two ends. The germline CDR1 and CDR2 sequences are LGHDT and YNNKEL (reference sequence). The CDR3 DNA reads TGTGCCAGCAGCCAAGATTGGCCGGCATCTGAGGTCTATGGCTACACCTTC. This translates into CASSQDWPASEVYGYTF.

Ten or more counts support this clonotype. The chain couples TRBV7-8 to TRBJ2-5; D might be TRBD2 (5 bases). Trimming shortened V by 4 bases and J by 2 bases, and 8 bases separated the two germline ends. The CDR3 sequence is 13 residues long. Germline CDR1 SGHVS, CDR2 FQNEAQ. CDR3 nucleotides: TGTGCCAGCAGCTCCCCGGGACAAGAGACCCAGTACTTC. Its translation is CASSSPGQETQYF.

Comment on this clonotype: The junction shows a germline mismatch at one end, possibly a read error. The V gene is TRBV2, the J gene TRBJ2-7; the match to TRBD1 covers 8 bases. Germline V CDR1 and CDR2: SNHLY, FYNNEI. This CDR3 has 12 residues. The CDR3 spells CASRDPGQGPDF. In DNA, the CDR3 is TGTGCCAGCAGGGATCCCGGACAGGGTCCAGACTTC.

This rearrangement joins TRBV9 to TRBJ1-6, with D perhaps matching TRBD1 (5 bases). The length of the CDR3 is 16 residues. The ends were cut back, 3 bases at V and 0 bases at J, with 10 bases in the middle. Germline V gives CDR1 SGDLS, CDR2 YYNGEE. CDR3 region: CASSADSASYNSPLHF. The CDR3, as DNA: TGTGCCAGCAGCGCCGACAGCGCCTCCTATAATTCACCCCTCCACTTT.

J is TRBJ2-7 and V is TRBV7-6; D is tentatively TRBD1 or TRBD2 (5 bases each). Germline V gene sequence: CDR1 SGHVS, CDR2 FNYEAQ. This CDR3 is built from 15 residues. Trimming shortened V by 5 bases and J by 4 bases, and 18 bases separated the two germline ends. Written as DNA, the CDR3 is TGTGCCAGCAGCCCAGGACTGGGACCATTTTACGAGCAGTACTTC. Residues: CASSPGLGPFYEQYF.

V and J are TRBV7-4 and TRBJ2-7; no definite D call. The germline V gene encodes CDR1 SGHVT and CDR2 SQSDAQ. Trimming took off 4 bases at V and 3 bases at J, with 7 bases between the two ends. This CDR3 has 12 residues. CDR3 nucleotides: TGTGCCAGCAGCTCTGAAGTCTACGAGCAGTACTTC. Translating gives CASSSEVYEQYF.

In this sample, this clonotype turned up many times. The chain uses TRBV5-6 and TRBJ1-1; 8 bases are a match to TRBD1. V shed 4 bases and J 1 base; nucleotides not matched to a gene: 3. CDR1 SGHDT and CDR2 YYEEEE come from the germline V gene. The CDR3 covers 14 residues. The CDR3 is CASSTGTGNTEAFF. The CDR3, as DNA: TGTGCCAGCAGCACCGGGACAGGGAACACTGAAGCTTTCTTT.

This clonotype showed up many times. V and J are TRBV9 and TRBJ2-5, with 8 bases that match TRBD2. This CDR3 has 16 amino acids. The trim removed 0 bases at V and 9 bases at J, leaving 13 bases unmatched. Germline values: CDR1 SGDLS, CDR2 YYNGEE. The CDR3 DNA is TGTGCCAGCAGCGTAGAATCGGGTAGCCTAGCGGGCTCCCAGTACTTC. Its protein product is CASSVESGSLAGSQYF.